This T cell receptor beta chain was recorded in a study of T cell changes during pregnancy in multiple sclerosis. Germline V gene lookup returns CDR1 KGHSH and CDR2 LQKENI. The CDR3 sequence is 15 residues long. The germline V and J ends were trimmed by 0 bases and 0 bases, with 9 bases remaining between them. Profiled with immunoSEQ multiplex PCR; TCRdb holds only in-frame clones, not every one. The data contain under 55,000 clones, about 90% of them seen just once; the ten biggest clones take up 10%. V and J are TRBV18 and TRBJ2-7, with D perhaps matching TRBD1 (6 bases). The material was CD8+ T cells from peripheral blood mononuclear cells, obtained after pregnancy. This TCR was sampled from a female donor with multiple sclerosis, enrolled in a pregnancy study. CDR3 loop: CASSPPDSLSYEQYF. The CDR3 DNA follows: TGTGCCAGCTCACCACCGGACAGCCTCTCCTACGAGCAGTACTTC.